This T cell receptor beta chain is from a study of OX40 agonist ivuxolimab in advanced cancers. Overall study context: Ivuxolimab was delivered to patients intravenously every 2 weeks at doses spanning 0.01 to 10 mg/kg.

This clone has just one count. CDR1 is SGHTA and CDR2 is FQGNSA in the germline V gene. V trimming: 5 bases; J trimming: 12 bases; junction bases outside the gene matches: 18. CDR3 length equals 16 residues. Sequencing was performed with immunoSEQ multiplex PCR; in TCRdb, only in-frame clones are kept and a portion is missing. This sample has fewer than 20,000 clones; about 80% occur once, and the top ten carry roughly 14%. The J gene is TRBJ1-2, the V gene TRBV7-2; 10 positions match TRBD1. The input for sequencing was CD4+ or CD8+ T cells sorted from blood, taken in a trial of the OX40 agonist ivuxolimab. The sequence came from an adult with an advanced solid tumor such as melanoma, head and neck, liver or kidney cancer. The CDR3: CASSTPGQGKLVGHTF. The CDR3 DNA is TGTGCCAGCAGCACGCCGGGACAGGGGAAGTTGGTTGGGCACACCTTC.